Shown below are 13 T cell receptor beta chains from a single sample sequenced in a study of blood T cell repertoires in COVID-19. TCRdb keeps only in-frame clones here, not all; method: immunoSEQ multiplex PCR. The sample has 200,000 to 300,000 clones; around nine tenths are singletons. The sequenced sample consisted of PBMCs or T cells enriched from blood (not recorded which). The receptors come from a woman in her twenties or thirties who had recovered from COVID-19.

CDR3 coding DNA: TGTGCCACCAGCAGAGACAGGGGGCTATCCGAAGCTTTCTTT. It encodes CATSRDRGLSEAFF. The chain joins TRBV15 to TRBJ1-1, with 8 bases identical to TRBD1. This CDR3 contains 14 residues. Germline values: CDR1 LNHNV, CDR2 YYDKDF (reference sequence). J lost 8 bases, V lost 0 bases, and 5 bases had no gene match.

In its sample, this clone was seen once. CDR3 amino acids: CSVPKEGDTQYF. The DNA for the CDR3 is TGCAGCGTTCCGAAGGAGGGAGATACGCAGTATTTT. V is TRBV29-1 and J is TRBJ2-3; the D gene is possibly TRBD2 (6 bases). Trimming removed 5 bases from V and 5 bases from J, with 11 bases in between. Germline V CDR1 and CDR2: SQVTM, ANQGSEA. This CDR3 contains 12 residues.

The chain is built from TRBV5-5 and TRBJ1-1; unclear D gene. V dropped 4 bases and J dropped 0 bases, with 13 bases sitting between them. Germline assignment: CDR1 SGHKS and CDR2 YYEKEE (reference sequence). The CDR3 is 15 residues long. The CDR3 DNA reads as TGTGCCAGCAGCCCCCCGCGGGGTATGAACACTGAAGCTTTCTTT. Its protein product is CASSPPRGMNTEAFF.

In regard to this clone: Additional DNA sequences in this sample encode the identical CDR3. V gene TRBV4-3 combines with J gene TRBJ1-5; D possibly corresponds to TRBD1 (6 bases). The germline V gene has CDR1 LGHNA and CDR2 YSLEER. The CDR3 length is 15 residues. V lost 0 bases, J lost 2 bases, and 8 bases lay in between. The CDR3 region has the DNA TGCGCCAGCAGCCAAGAAACAGGGCGCAATCAGCCCCAGCATTTT. This translates into CASSQETGRNQPQHF.

The chain links TRBV11-2 to TRBJ1-6; D is possibly TRBD1 (5 bases). CDR1 and CDR2 from the germline V gene are SGHAT and FQNNGV. This CDR3 has 15 amino acids. V dropped 1 base and J dropped 7 bases, with 11 bases sitting between them. CDR3 bases: TGTGCCAGCAGCTTAGCCGGGGGGTTAAATTCACCCCTCCACTTT. It yields the protein CASSLAGGLNSPLHF.

The rearrangement links TRBV15 to TRBJ1-1; tentative D call: TRBD1 (6 bases). CDR3 size: 12 residues. The germline CDR1 and CDR2 sequences are LNHNV and YYDKDF (reference sequence). The ends were cut back, 4 bases at V and 8 bases at J, with 11 bases in the middle. The CDR3 DNA follows: TGTGCCACCAGCAAGGACAGCAAGGAAGCTTTCTTT. It encodes CATSKDSKEAFF.

The chain employs TRBV4-1 and TRBJ1-5; D is unclear. Looked up from germline, CDR1 is MGHRA and CDR2 is YSYEKL. The CDR3 runs to 14 residues. Trimming took off 1 base at V and 3 bases at J, with 7 bases between the two ends. The CDR3 spells CASSQVLVNQPQHF. DNA of the CDR3: TGCGCCAGCAGCCAAGTTCTCGTCAATCAGCCCCAGCATTTT.

This chain connects TRBV4-3 to TRBJ1-4; D is undetermined. Trimming took 0 bases from V and 8 from J, leaving 7 bases between them. The CDR3 covers 13 residues. The V gene's germline CDR1 is LGHNA and CDR2 YSLEER. This CDR3 is CASSQDGGEKLFF. CDR3 bases: TGCGCCAGCAGCCAAGACGGAGGGGAAAAACTGTTTTTT.

The V and J genes are TRBV7-2 and TRBJ2-3; maybe TRBD2 (6 bases). The CDR3 is 15 residues long. V was trimmed by 7 bases and J by 3 bases, leaving 17 bases between them. Germline lookup yields CDR1 SGHTA and CDR2 FQGNSA. The CDR3: CASTPTGSFTDTQYF. Here the CDR3 DNA reads TGTGCCAGCACCCCAACCGGGAGTTTTACAGATACGCAGTATTTT. The full variable domain, completed using reference TRBV7-2 and TRBJ2-3, is GAGVSQSPSNKVTEKGKDVELRCDPISGHTALYWYRQSLGQGLEFLIYFQGNSAPDKSGLPSDRFSAERTGGSVSTLTIQRTQQEDSAVYLCASTPTGSFTDTQYFGPGTRLTVL.

This clone appeared a few times. This CDR3 is CASSYAGAGANVLTF. The CDR3 DNA sequence: TGTGCCAGCAGTTATGCGGGTGCTGGGGCCAACGTCCTGACTTTC. The chain recombines TRBV6-5 with TRBJ2-6; maybe TRBD2 (5 bases). The CDR3 loop spans 15 amino acids. Germline V gives CDR1 MNHEY, CDR2 SVGAGI. V lost 3 bases to trimming and J lost 2 bases, with 8 bases between them.

The V gene is TRBV19, the J gene TRBJ1-1; TRBD1 is a possible D gene (5 bases). CDR3 size: 15 residues. Per the germline V gene, CDR1 is LNHDA and CDR2 is SQIVND (reference sequence). V was clipped by 3 bases and J by 4 bases, with 15 bases between them. CDR3 sequence reads: CASSIGGGSFTEAFF. The CDR3 nucleotides read TGTGCCAGTAGTATCGGGGGAGGCTCGTTCACTGAAGCTTTCTTT. The full variable domain, rest sourced from reference TRBV19 and TRBJ1-1, is DGGITQSPKYLFRKEGQNVTLSCEQNLNHDAMYWYRQDPGQGLRLIYYSQIVNDFQKGDIAEGYSVSREKKESFPLTVTSAQKNPTAFYLCASSIGGGSFTEAFFGQGTRLTVV.

The CDR3: CASSYPGTGGLETQYF. In nucleotides, the CDR3 is TGTGCCAGCAGCTACCCCGGGACAGGGGGCTTAGAGACCCAGTACTTC. The rearrangement joins TRBV5-4 to TRBJ2-5, with 12 nucleotides matching TRBD1. The V gene's germline CDR1 is SGHNT and CDR2 YYREEE (reference sequence). This CDR3 comprises 16 residues. V lost 3 bases, J lost 4 bases, and 7 bases stayed unmatched.

The rearrangement links TRBV11-2 to TRBJ1-2, with D uncertain. V lost 0 bases to trimming and J lost 9 bases, with 8 bases between them. The CDR3 consists of 12 residues. Germline values: CDR1 SGHAT, CDR2 FQNNGV. The CDR3 region is CASSLDRFRYTF. Here the CDR3 DNA reads TGTGCCAGCAGCTTAGACAGGTTCCGCTACACCTTC.